The rows below give T cell receptor beta chains drawn from one sample of a study of OX40 agonist ivuxolimab in advanced cancers. Profiling relied on immunoSEQ multiplex PCR, and the TCRdb table lists in-frame clones only, not all of them. Of fewer than 60,000 clones in the sample, almost 80% are singletons; the top ten hold 7.9%. Sequencing was performed on CD4+ or CD8+ T cells sorted from blood, taken in a trial of the OX40 agonist ivuxolimab. These receptors originate from an adult with an advanced solid tumor such as melanoma, head and neck, liver or kidney cancer. The CDR3 runs from the conserved cysteine through the conserved F or W. A D gene is named only where the DNA matches it firmly. Clone size is not always given. Where it is, it says once, few, many or a class for expanded clones.

J,V,size,D,CDR3,DNA
TRBJ2-7,TRBV5-4,-,TRBD1,CASSYSGTGAYEQYF,TGTGCCAGCAGCTACTCCGGGACAGGAGCCTACGAGCAGTACTTC
TRBJ2-6,TRBV5-1,-,TRBD1,CASSGTASAGANVLTF,TGCGCCAGCAGCGGGACAGCGAGTGCTGGCGCCAACGTCCTGACTTTC
TRBJ1-1,TRBV27,-,TRBD1,CASSPQGRIENTEAFF,TGTGCCAGCAGTCCACAGGGGAGAATTGAGAACACTGAAGCTTTCTTT
TRBJ1-4,TRBV6-5,-,TRBD1,CASSYRGQGGEKLFF,TGTGCCAGCAGTTACCGGGGACAGGGAGGTGAAAAACTGTTTTTT
TRBJ1-5,TRBV12-5,-,TRBD1,CASGLRIGGPDQPQHF,TGTGCTAGTGGTTTGAGGATAGGGGGCCCTGATCAGCCCCAGCATTTT
TRBJ2-7,TRBV30,-,-,CACGVYEQYF,TGTGCCTGTGGGGTCTACGAGCAGTACTTC
TRBJ1-2,TRBV10-3,-,-,CAISESQAVYGYTF,TGTGCCATCAGTGAGTCCCAGGCCGTTTATGGCTACACCTTC
TRBJ2-3,TRBV7-2,-,-,CASSLGVAADTQYF,TGTGCCAGCAGCTTAGGGGTAGCGGCAGATACGCAGTATTTT
TRBJ2-7,TRBV4-3,-,-,CASSQLAGGPYEQYF,TGCGCCAGCAGCCAACTAGCAGGTGGACCCTACGAGCAGTACTTC
TRBJ1-3,TRBV9,-,-,CASSVEAGYGNTIYF,TGTGCCAGCAGCGTAGAGGCAGGGTACGGAAACACCATATATTTT
TRBJ1-2,TRBV7-8,-,-,CASSLGLQGGYGYTF,TGTGCCAGCAGCTTAGGATTGCAGGGAGGCTATGGCTACACCTTC
TRBJ1-1,TRBV19,-,TRBD1,CASSIPLRQGNTEAFF,TGTGCCAGTAGTATCCCGTTGAGACAGGGGAACACTGAAGCTTTCTTT
TRBJ1-2,TRBV7-2,-,-,CASSLAGGSGYTF,TGTGCCAGCAGCTTAGCGGGGGGGTCTGGCTACACCTTC
TRBJ2-5,TRBV7-9,many,TRBD1,CASSLGTGGDGRQETQYF,TGTGCCAGCAGCTTAGGGACAGGGGGGGACGGACGGCAAGAGACCCAGTACTTC
TRBJ1-3,TRBV5-6,-,-,CASSRLGNSGNTIYF,TGTGCCAGCAGCCGTCTGGGGAACTCTGGAAACACCATATATTTT
TRBJ1-1,TRBV7-6,-,-,CASSSQGSGTEAFF,TGTGCCAGCAGCTCACAGGGCTCTGGCACTGAAGCTTTCTTT
TRBJ2-6,TRBV5-4,-,-,CASHPFVPGANVLTF,TGTGCCAGCCACCCCTTCGTGCCTGGGGCCAACGTCCTGACTTTC
TRBJ2-7,TRBV27,-,-,CASSLSFQGRHEQYF,TGTGCCAGCAGTTTATCGTTTCAGGGGAGGCACGAGCAGTACTTC
TRBJ1-2,TRBV6-6,-,-,CASSYGPGRNGYTF,TGTGCCAGCAGTTACGGACCGGGGCGTAATGGCTACACCTTC
TRBJ2-5,TRBV6-5,once,-,CASSQHGIRETQYF,TGTGCCAGCAGTCAACACGGGATTCGAGAGACCCAGTACTTC
TRBJ2-7,TRBV7-2,-,-,CASSFNRAAYEQYF,TGTGCCAGCAGCTTTAACAGGGCGGCCTACGAGCAGTACTTC
TRBJ2-2,TRBV11-2,-,-,CASSSKRDMNTGELFF,TGTGCCAGCAGCTCTAAACGGGACATGAACACCGGGGAGCTGTTTTTT
TRBJ1-3,TRBV5-4,-,-,CASSLVGVSGNTIYF,TGTGCCAGCAGCTTGGTTGGGGTTTCTGGAAACACCATATATTTT
TRBJ1-1,TRBV5-8,-,TRBD1,CASSPSGTGTWLNTEAFF,TGTGCCAGCAGCCCCTCCGGGACAGGGACATGGCTGAACACTGAAGCTTTCTTT
TRBJ1-2,TRBV9,few,TRBD1,CASGEDRADGYTF,TGTGCCAGCGGTGAAGACAGGGCTGATGGCTACACCTTC